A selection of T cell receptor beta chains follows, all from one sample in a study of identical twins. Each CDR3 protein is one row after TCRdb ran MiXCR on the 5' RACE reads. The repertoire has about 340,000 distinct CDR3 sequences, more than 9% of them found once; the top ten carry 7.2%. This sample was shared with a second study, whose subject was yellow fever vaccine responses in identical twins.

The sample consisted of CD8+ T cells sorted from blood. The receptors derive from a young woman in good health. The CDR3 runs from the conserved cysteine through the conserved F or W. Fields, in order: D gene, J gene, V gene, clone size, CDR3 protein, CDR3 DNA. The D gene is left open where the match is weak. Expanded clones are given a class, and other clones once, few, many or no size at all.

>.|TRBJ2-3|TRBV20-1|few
CSARALRTVPSTDTQYF
TGCAGTGCTAGAGCCCTTCGGACGGTCCCTAGCACAGATACGCAGTATTTT
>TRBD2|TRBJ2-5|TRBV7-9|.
CASSFALAGDFETQYF
TGTGCCAGCAGCTTCGCCCTAGCGGGAGATTTTGAGACCCAGTACTTC
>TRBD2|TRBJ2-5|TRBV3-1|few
CASSQDPGLVRWRTQYF
TGTGCCAGCAGCCAAGATCCGGGACTAGTGAGATGGCGGACCCAGTACTTC
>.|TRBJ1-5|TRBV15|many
CATSRARQGNQPQHF
TGTGCCACCAGCAGAGCCCGACAGGGCAATCAGCCCCAGCATTTT
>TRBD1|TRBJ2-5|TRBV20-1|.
CSARHRDRVYTHQTQYF
TGCAGTGCTAGACACCGGGACAGGGTTTACACTCACCAGACCCAGTACTTC
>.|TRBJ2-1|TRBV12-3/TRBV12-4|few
CASGRSEQFF
TGTGCCAGCGGAAGGAGTGAGCAGTTCTTC
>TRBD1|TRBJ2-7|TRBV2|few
CASSQGQLSYEQYF
TGTGCCAGCAGTCAGGGACAGCTCTCCTACGAGCAGTACTTC
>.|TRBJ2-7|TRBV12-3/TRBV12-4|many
CASSLVSSYEQYF
TGTGCCAGCAGTTTGGTCAGCTCCTACGAGCAGTACTTC
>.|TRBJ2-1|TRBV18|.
CASSPYGQYIHNEQFF
TGTGCCAGCTCACCATATGGACAATACATTCACAATGAGCAGTTCTTC
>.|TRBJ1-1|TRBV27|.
CASSLYAGKNTEAFF
TGTGCCAGCAGTTTATATGCAGGGAAGAACACTGAAGCTTTCTTT
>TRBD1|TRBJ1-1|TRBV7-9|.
CASRPNAGGTEAFF
TGTGCCAGCAGACCAAATGCAGGGGGCACTGAAGCTTTCTTT
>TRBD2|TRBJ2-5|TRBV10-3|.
CAISESPTSGGGETQYF
TGTGCCATCAGTGAATCCCCGACTAGCGGAGGGGGTGAGACCCAGTACTTC
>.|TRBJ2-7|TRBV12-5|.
CASGLAPGSGTYEQYF
TGTGCTAGTGGTCTCGCCCCTGGCAGCGGAACCTACGAGCAGTACTTC
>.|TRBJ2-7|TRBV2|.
CASTESVTYEQYF
TGTGCCAGCACTGAAAGCGTAACCTACGAGCAGTACTTC
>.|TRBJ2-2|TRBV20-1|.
CSASLNGVGELFF
TGCAGTGCTAGTCTTAATGGGGTCGGGGAGCTGTTTTTT
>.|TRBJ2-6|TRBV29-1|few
CSVESGAGANVLTF
TGCAGCGTTGAATCTGGGGCTGGGGCCAACGTCCTGACTTTC
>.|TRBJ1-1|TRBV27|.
CASSLGSARQEAFF
TGTGCCAGCAGTTTAGGGTCGGCCAGACAGGAAGCTTTCTTT
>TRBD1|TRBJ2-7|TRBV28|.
CASSFWGQTYEQYF
TGTGCCAGCAGTTTTTGGGGACAGACCTACGAGCAGTACTTC
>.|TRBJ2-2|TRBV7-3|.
CASSLGGQFYSNTGELFF
TGTGCCAGCAGCTTAGGTGGGCAGTTCTACTCGAACACCGGGGAGCTGTTTTTT
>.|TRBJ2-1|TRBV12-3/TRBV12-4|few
CASSFIPTSSYNEQFF
TGTGCCAGCAGTTTCATTCCGACCTCCTCCTACAATGAGCAGTTCTTC
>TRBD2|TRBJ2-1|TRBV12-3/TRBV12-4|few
CASTIETSVSGYEQFF
TGTGCCAGCACCATCGAGACTAGCGTGAGCGGGTATGAGCAGTTCTTC
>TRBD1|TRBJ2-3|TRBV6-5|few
CASRQDRGTQYF
TGTGCCAGCAGACAGGACAGGGGGACGCAGTATTTT
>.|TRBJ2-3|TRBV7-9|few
CAGSLNRDTQYF
TGTGCCGGCAGCTTAAACCGGGATACGCAGTATTTT
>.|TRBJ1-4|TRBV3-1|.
CASSPGVGKLFF
TGTGCCAGCAGCCCAGGGGTGGGAAAACTGTTTTTT
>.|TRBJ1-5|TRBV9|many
CASSEAHSNQPQHF
TGTGCCAGCAGCGAGGCTCATAGCAATCAGCCCCAGCATTTT
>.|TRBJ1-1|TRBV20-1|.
CSARDIGGSRNTEAFF
TGCAGTGCTAGAGATATCGGGGGTTCCCGGAACACTGAAGCTTTCTTT
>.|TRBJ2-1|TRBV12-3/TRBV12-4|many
CASSFGYEQFF
TGTGCCAGCAGTTTCGGGTATGAGCAGTTCTTC
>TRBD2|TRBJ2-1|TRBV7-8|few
CASSPGGGLNNEQFF
TGTGCCAGCAGCCCTGGGGGAGGGCTGAACAATGAGCAGTTCTTC
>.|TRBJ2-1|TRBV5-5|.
CASSLRPSPNEQFF
TGTGCCAGCAGCCTCCGGCCTAGCCCCAATGAGCAGTTCTTC
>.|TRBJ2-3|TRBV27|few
CASTALPASTDTQYF
TGTGCCAGCACTGCCCTCCCCGCTAGCACAGATACGCAGTATTTT
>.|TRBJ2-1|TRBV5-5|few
CASSPGAEEYNEQFF
TGTGCCAGCAGCCCTGGGGCCGAGGAGTACAATGAGCAGTTCTTC
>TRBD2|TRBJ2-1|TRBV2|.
CASSPTGTSGRGSYNEQFF
TGTGCCAGCAGTCCCACCGGGACTAGCGGGAGAGGGTCCTACAATGAGCAGTTCTTC
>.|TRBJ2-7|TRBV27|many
CASKPIAGVDEQYF
TGTGCCAGCAAACCTATCGCAGGGGTGGACGAGCAGTACTTC
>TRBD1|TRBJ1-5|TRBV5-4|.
CASSLITGEGGKANQPQHF
TGTGCCAGCAGCTTAATTACAGGGGAAGGAGGAAAAGCCAATCAGCCCCAGCATTTT
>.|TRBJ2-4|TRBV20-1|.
CSGRRLAKNIQYF
TGCAGTGGCAGGAGACTAGCCAAAAACATTCAGTACTTC
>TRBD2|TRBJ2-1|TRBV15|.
CATSTLRDYIYNEQFF
TGTGCCACCAGCACACTCCGGGACTATATCTACAATGAGCAGTTCTTC
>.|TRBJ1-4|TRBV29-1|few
CSVLTREGMGEKLFF
TGCAGCGTTCTAACACGGGAGGGGATGGGGGAAAAACTGTTTTTT
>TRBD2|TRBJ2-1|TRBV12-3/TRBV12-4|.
CASILQVGGRKDNEQFF
TGTGCCAGCATTCTCCAGGTGGGCGGGAGGAAGGACAATGAGCAGTTCTTC
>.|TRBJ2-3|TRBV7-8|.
CASSLAFLERGDTQYF
TGTGCCAGCAGCTTAGCGTTCCTAGAGAGGGGAGATACGCAGTATTTT
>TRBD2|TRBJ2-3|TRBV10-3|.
CAISGLAGVGTDTQYF
TGTGCCATCAGTGGACTAGCGGGAGTGGGCACAGATACGCAGTATTTT
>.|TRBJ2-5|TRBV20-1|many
CSARNRDPQETQYF
TGCAGTGCTAGAAACCGGGATCCCCAAGAGACCCAGTACTTC
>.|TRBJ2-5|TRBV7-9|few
CASRQEDETQYF
TGTGCCAGCAGACAGGAGGATGAGACCCAGTACTTC
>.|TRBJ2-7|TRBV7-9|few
CASSSKGLLSSYEQYF
TGTGCCAGCAGCTCCAAAGGACTCCTAAGCTCCTACGAGCAGTACTTC
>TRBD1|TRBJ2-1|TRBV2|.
CASSEARRGPNNEQFF
TGTGCCAGCAGTGAAGCGCGCAGGGGGCCCAACAATGAGCAGTTCTTC
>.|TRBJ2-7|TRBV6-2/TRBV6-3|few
CASSYLGAYEQYF
TGTGCCAGCAGTTACCTCGGGGCCTACGAGCAGTACTTC
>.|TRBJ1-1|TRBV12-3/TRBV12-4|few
CASSPTHSLHTEAFF
TGTGCCAGCAGTCCCACCCACAGCTTGCACACTGAAGCTTTCTTT
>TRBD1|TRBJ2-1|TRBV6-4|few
CASSTNAGTDEQFF
TGTGCCAGCAGTACAAACGCCGGGACAGATGAGCAGTTCTTC
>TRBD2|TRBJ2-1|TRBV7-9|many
CASSFLLAGGQGNEQFF
TGTGCCAGCAGCTTTTTACTAGCGGGGGGTCAGGGCAATGAGCAGTTCTTC
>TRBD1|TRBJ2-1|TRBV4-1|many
CASSPSDRAIHEQFF
TGCGCCAGCAGCCCTTCGGACAGGGCAATTCATGAGCAGTTCTTC
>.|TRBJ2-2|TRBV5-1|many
CASSARGAPEELFF
TGCGCCAGCAGCGCCAGGGGAGCACCGGAGGAGCTGTTTTTT
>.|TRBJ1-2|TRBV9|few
CASNRVGYGYTF
TGTGCCAGCAACAGGGTTGGTTATGGCTACACCTTC
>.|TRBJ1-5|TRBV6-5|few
CASSTTGSGNQPQHF
TGTGCCAGCAGTACTACAGGGTCGGGTAATCAGCCCCAGCATTTT
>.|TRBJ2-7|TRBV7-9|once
CASSLPLDPITYEQYF
TGTGCCAGCAGCCTCCCCCTTGACCCAATTACCTACGAGCAGTACTTC
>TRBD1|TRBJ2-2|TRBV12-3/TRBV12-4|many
CASTTGGYGGELFF
TGTGCCAGCACGACAGGGGGCTACGGCGGGGAGCTGTTTTTT
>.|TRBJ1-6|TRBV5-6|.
CASSPGNSPLHF
TGTGCCAGCAGCCCGGGAAATTCACCCCTCCACTTT
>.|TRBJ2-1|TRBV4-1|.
CASSQGWTTYNEQFF
TGCGCCAGCAGCCAAGGGTGGACAACCTACAATGAGCAGTTCTTC
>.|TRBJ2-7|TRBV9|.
CASSGEDYEQYF
TGTGCCAGCAGCGGCGAGGACTACGAGCAGTACTTC
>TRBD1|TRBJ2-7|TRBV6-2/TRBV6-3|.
CASSRQGWGEQYF
TGTGCCAGCAGTCGACAGGGGTGGGGTGAGCAGTACTTC
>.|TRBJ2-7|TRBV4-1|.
CASSRGTVDYEQYF
TGCGCCAGCAGCCGAGGGACTGTAGACTACGAGCAGTACTTC